One sample yielded the 3 T cell receptor beta chains listed below, sequenced in a study of TIL therapy for anti-PD-1-resistant metastatic lung cancer. The libraries were made with immunoSEQ v3. Profiled with immunoSEQ multiplex PCR; TCRdb holds only in-frame clones, not every one. The sample has tens of thousands of clones; roughly 84% are singletons. Time point reported: pre-treatment sample, taken before nivolumab and TIL therapy. This material consisted of blood, taken at baseline. These receptor sequences come from a person between 25 and 80 years old with non-small cell lung cancer.

The chain joins TRBV5-1 to TRBJ1-1, with unresolved D. The V end was cut by 3 bases, the J end by 3 bases, with 9 bases between. Germline CDR1 reads SGHRS; CDR2 reads YFSETQ. The CDR3 runs 13 residues. The DNA for the CDR3 is TGCGCCAGCAGCTACGGGGAGCACACTGAAGCTTTCTTT. Its protein product is CASSYGEHTEAFF.

V usage is TRBV6-6 and J usage is TRBJ2-7; the D gene is possibly TRBD1 (5 bases). Trimming cost V 5 bases and J 3 bases, with 23 bases left between them. Germline V gene lookup returns CDR1 MNHNY and CDR2 SVGAGI (reference sequence). The CDR3 has 17 amino acids. CDR3 sequence reads: CASSLRSPRTGYYEQYF. The CDR3 coding sequence is TGTGCCAGCAGTCTCCGAAGCCCTAGAACAGGATACTACGAGCAGTACTTC.

The rearrangement joins TRBV13 to TRBJ1-6; D call uncertain. The CDR3 contains 14 residues. Trimming left V 1 base short and J 9 bases short, with 10 bases between. Germline CDR1 reads PRHDT; CDR2 reads FYEKMQ (reference sequence). The DNA for the CDR3 is TGTGCCAGCAGCTTAGAACCGGCTGGTTCACCCCTCCACTTT. Residues: CASSLEPAGSPLHF.